The rows below give T cell receptor beta chains drawn from one sample of a study of human thymus T cells. The protocol was immunoSEQ multiplex PCR, while the TCRdb copy is restricted to in-frame clones and leaves out a portion. Found here are some 57,000 clones, 85% to 95% of them singletons; the top ten hold 5.5% to 7%. Sequenced material: blood. The receptors derive from a boy younger than two with a congenital heart defect but otherwise immunologically healthy. CDR3s include the opening cysteine and the closing phenylalanine or tryptophan. Fields, in order: CDR3 length, V gene, clone size, J gene, D gene, CDR3 DNA, CDR3 protein. D genes are given only for firm matches. Not every row has a clone size; where given, it reads once, few, many or a size class.

17	TRBV9	once	TRBJ2-3	.	TGTGCCAGTTCCGGCCCCCTAAAACTAGGAGGGGGAGATACGCAGTATTTT	CASSGPLKLGGGDTQYF
14	TRBV2	.	TRBJ2-2	.	TGTGCCAGCAGTGAAAGCCAGGGCGCCGGGGAGCTGTTTTTT	CASSESQGAGELFF
14	TRBV18	.	TRBJ1-5	.	TGTGCCAGCTCACCGCGACAGGGCAATCAGCCCCAGCATTTT	CASSPRQGNQPQHF
15	TRBV19	.	TRBJ1-5	TRBD1	TGTGCCAGTGGTCGGGACAGGGGGCCGAGGCAGCCCCAGCATTTT	CASGRDRGPRQPQHF
15	TRBV7-2	.	TRBJ1-6	TRBD1	TGTGCCAGCAGCCCCGGGACAGGGAGGAATTCACCCCTCCACTTT	CASSPGTGRNSPLHF
17	TRBV6-4	.	TRBJ2-7	TRBD2	TGTGCCAGCAGTGACTTGGCTAGCGGGCTTCGATCCTACGAGCAGTACTTC	CASSDLASGLRSYEQYF
13	TRBV6-6	few	TRBJ1-2	.	TGTGCCAGCACCTTCACAGCGGACTATGGCTACACCTTC	CASTFTADYGYTF
19	TRBV5-6	.	TRBJ2-7	.	TGTGCCAGCAGATACCAAGGGTCAGGGTCCCTTTTGGGCTCCTACGAGCAGTACTTC	CASRYQGSGSLLGSYEQYF
14	TRBV28	.	TRBJ1-1	.	TGTGCCAGCAGTTTATTAGAAACTAACACTGAAGCTTTCTTT	CASSLLETNTEAFF
15	TRBV9	.	TRBJ2-3	.	TGTGCCAGCAGCGTAGATCGGGGCAGGACAGATACGCAGTATTTT	CASSVDRGRTDTQYF
16	TRBV29-1	.	TRBJ1-2	.	TGCAGCGTTCTTTCCCCTGGGTGGGCGGCCCACTATGGCTACACCTTC	CSVLSPGWAAHYGYTF
15	TRBV12-5	.	TRBJ1-3	.	TGTGCTAGTGGTCCGGGACGCGCGAAGGGAAACACCATATATTTT	CASGPGRAKGNTIYF
13	TRBV7-8	.	TRBJ2-7	TRBD1	TGTGCCAGCAGCTTCCGGACAGGGCGGGAGCAGTACTTC	CASSFRTGREQYF
16	TRBV14	.	TRBJ2-7	TRBD1	TGTGCCAGCAGCCAATTGACCGGGACAGAATCCTACGAGCAGTACTTC	CASSQLTGTESYEQYF
14	TRBV19	.	TRBJ2-1	.	TGTGCCAGTAAGAGGACAGACTTCTACAATGAGCAGTTCTTC	CASKRTDFYNEQFF
16	TRBV4-2	.	TRBJ1-3	.	TGTGCCAGCAGCCCGTTCGGCAAGGAAGCTGGAAACACCATATATTTT	CASSPFGKEAGNTIYF
13	TRBV14	once	TRBJ2-7	.	TGTGCCAGCAGTGGGAAGTCAGCCTACGAGCAGTACTTC	CASSGKSAYEQYF
12	TRBV7-2	once	TRBJ2-3	.	TGTGCCAGCAGCTCGCCCGAGGGGGCGCAGTATTTT	CASSSPEGAQYF
14	TRBV4-3	.	TRBJ2-1	.	TGCGCCAGCAGCCAAGTCCTAGTCGCCAATGAGCAGTTCTTC	CASSQVLVANEQFF
15	TRBV7-8	.	TRBJ2-1	TRBD2	TGTGCCAGCAGCCTGGGACTAGCGGGAAACAATGAGCAGTTCTTC	CASSLGLAGNNEQFF
19	TRBV28	.	TRBJ2-5	.	TGTGCCAGCAGTTTCTGGGAGGAGGGGGTGAGAGGTCCCCAAGAGACCCAGTACTTC	CASSFWEEGVRGPQETQYF
16	TRBV10-3	.	TRBJ1-2	TRBD1	TGTGCCATCAGTCATTCGGACAGGGAGGGGCCTAGGGGCTACACCTTC	CAISHSDREGPRGYTF
15	TRBV5-1	.	TRBJ2-1	TRBD2	TGCGCCAGCAGCTCAAGCGGGAGCTCCTACAATGAGCAGTTCTTC	CASSSSGSSYNEQFF
12	TRBV13	few	TRBJ2-3	.	TGTGCCAGCAGCTTTGGGGAAGATACGCAGTATTTT	CASSFGEDTQYF
16	TRBV5-6	.	TRBJ2-4	.	TGTGCCAGCAGCTTAGCGCTGGGGGTGGCCAAAAACATTCAGTACTTC	CASSLALGVAKNIQYF